The T cell receptor (beta chain) described here comes from a study of cytomegalovirus exposure and HLA in healthy donors. Germline loops: CDR1 LNHNV, CDR2 YYDKDF (reference sequence). The CDR3 extends over 16 amino acids. The ends lost 3 bases at V and 4 bases at J; junction bases unmatched: 7. Clones were sequenced by immunoSEQ multiplex PCR, and TCRdb holds only the in-frame ones, with some missing. The sample comprises 150,000 to 200,000 clones, 86% of which are singletons, and about 2.3% rests with the top ten. The source material was PBMCs. The TCR sequence derives from a woman aged 18-30 years in good health and CMV-seronegative. The chain has TRBV15 and TRBJ1-5; 9 positions agree with TRBD1. CDR3 loop: CATSRVGQGTNQPQHF. CDR3 nucleotide sequence: TGTGCCACCAGCAGGGTCGGACAGGGGACAAATCAGCCCCAGCATTTT.